This T cell receptor beta chain is from a study of glioma-infiltrating T cells after dendritic cell vaccination. Trimming cost V 4 bases and J 5 bases, with 15 bases left between them. The CDR3 is 14 amino acids. Germline V gives CDR1 MNHEY, CDR2 SVGAGI. TCRdb keeps only in-frame clones here, not all; method: immunoSEQ multiplex PCR. The sample lists about 100,000 clones, about 79% occurring once. The V call is TRBV6-5, the J call TRBJ2-7, with D tentatively TRBD1 (6 bases). The sample consisted of blood, taken before dendritic cell vaccination. This sequence was found in a human donor with glioblastoma. The CDR3 loop is CASSSQGTVDEQYF. Written as DNA, the CDR3 is TGTGCCAGCAGTTCGCAGGGGACGGTTGACGAGCAGTACTTC.